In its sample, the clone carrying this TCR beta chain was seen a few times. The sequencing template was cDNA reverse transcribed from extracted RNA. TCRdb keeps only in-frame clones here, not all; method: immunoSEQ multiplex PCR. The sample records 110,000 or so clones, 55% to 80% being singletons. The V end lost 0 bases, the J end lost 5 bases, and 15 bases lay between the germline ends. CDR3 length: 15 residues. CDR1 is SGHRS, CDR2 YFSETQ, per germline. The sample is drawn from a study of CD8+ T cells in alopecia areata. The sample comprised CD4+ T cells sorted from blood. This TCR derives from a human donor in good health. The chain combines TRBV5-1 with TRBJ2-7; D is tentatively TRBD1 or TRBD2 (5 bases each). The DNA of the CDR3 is TGCGCCAGCAGCTTGGTACCAGGGACGACGGACGAGCAGTACTTC. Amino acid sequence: CASSLVPGTTDEQYF. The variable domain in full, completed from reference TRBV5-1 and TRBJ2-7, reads KAGVTQTPRYLIKTRGQQVTLSCSPISGHRSVSWYQQTPGQGLQFLFEYFSETQRNKGNFPGRFSGRQFSNSRSEMNVSTLELGDSALYLCASSLVPGTTDEQYFGPGTRLTVT.